Sequencing of this T cell receptor beta chain was carried out in a study of sequential checkpoint blockade in melanoma. Repertoires were generated with immunoSEQ multiplex PCR, while TCRdb's copy carries only in-frame clones and drops some. The sample lists about 29,000 clones, about 72% occurring once. Treatment described: randomized to nivolumab then ipilimumab (arm A) or the reverse (arm B). From thawed PBMCs, live CD3+CD8+ cells negative for CD19 and CD56 were sorted. A few counts support this clone. Looked up from germline, CDR1 is LGHNA and CDR2 is YSLEER. This CDR3 is built from 14 residues. J was trimmed by 6 bases and V by 3 bases; bases with no gene match: 4.

Material: CD8+ T cells sorted from blood (inferred from file names), obtained from a patient given nivolumab and ipilimumab in sequence. This sequence joins TRBV4-3 and TRBJ2-7, with TRBD1 matching 11 bases. The source is a human donor with melanoma. DNA for the CDR3: TGCGCCAGCAGCCACCCCGGGACAGGGGGCGAGCAGTACTTC. Translating gives CASSHPGTGGEQYF.